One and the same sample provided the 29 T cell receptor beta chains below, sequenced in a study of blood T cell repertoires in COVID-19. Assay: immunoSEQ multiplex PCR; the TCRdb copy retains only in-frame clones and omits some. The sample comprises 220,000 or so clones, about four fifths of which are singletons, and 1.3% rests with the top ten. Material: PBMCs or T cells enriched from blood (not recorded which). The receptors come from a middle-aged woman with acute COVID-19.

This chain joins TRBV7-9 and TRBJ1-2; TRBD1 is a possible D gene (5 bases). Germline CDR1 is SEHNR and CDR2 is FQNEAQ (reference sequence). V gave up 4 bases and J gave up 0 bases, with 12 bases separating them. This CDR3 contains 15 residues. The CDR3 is CASSSGPGPNYGYTF. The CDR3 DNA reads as TGTGCCAGCAGCTCAGGCCCAGGGCCTAACTATGGCTACACCTTC.

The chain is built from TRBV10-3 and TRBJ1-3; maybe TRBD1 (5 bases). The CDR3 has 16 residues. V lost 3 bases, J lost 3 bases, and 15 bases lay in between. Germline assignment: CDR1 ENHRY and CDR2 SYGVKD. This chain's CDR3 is CAISDSSRGGGNTIYF. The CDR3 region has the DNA TGTGCCATCAGTGACTCCTCCCGGGGGGGTGGAAACACCATATATTTT.

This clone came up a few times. The CDR3 coding sequence is TGTGCCAGCAGCTTTGCCTCGGGAGCGGGAGCATACAATGAGCAGTTCTTC. It specifies CASSFASGAGAYNEQFF. This sequence joins TRBV5-4 and TRBJ2-1; 8 nucleotides line up with TRBD2. Germline trimming cut 2 bases from V and 4 bases from J; bases unmatched to any gene: 11. This CDR3 has 17 residues. Germline CDR1 is SGHNT and CDR2 is YYREEE (reference sequence).

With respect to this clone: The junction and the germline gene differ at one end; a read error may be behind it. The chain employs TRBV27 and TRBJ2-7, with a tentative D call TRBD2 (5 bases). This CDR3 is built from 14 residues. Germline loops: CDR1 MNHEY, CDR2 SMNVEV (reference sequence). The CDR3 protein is CASSPGSGSFEQYF. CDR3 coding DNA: TGTGCCAGCAGCCCGGGATCTGGCTCCTTCGAGCAGTACTTC.

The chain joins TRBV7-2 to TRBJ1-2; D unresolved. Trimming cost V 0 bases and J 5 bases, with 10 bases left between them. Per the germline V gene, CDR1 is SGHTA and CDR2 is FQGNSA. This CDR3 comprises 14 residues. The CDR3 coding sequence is TGTGCCAGCAGCTTAGCCTCCACGGGATATGGCTACACCTTC. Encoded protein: CASSLASTGYGYTF.

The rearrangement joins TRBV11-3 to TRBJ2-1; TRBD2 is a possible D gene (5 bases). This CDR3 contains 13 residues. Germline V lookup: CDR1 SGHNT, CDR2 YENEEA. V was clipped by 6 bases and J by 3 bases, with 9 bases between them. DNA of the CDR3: TGTGCCAGCAGTACAGAGGGCTACAATGAGCAGTTCTTC. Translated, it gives CASSTEGYNEQFF.

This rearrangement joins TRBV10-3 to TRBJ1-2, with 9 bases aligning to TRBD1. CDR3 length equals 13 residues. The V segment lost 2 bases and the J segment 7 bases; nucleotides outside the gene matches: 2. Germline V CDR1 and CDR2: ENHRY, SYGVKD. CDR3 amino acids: CAISEEDRGGYTF. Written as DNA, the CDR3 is TGTGCCATCAGTGAGGAGGACAGGGGTGGCTACACCTTC.

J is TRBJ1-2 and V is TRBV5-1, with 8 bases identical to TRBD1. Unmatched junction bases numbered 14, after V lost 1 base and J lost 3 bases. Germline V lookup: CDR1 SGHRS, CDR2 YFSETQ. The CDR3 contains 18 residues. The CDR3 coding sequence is TGCGCCAGCAGCTTGTTTGGGCAGGGGGCTAAGGTTGACTATGGCTACACCTTC. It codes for CASSLFGQGAKVDYGYTF.

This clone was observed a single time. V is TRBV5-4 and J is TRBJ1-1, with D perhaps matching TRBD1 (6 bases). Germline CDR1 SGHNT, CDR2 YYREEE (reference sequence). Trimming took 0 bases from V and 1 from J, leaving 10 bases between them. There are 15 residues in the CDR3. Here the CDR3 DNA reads TGTGCCAGCAGCTTGGCCGTAGGGGGGAACACTGAAGCTTTCTTT. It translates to CASSLAVGGNTEAFF.

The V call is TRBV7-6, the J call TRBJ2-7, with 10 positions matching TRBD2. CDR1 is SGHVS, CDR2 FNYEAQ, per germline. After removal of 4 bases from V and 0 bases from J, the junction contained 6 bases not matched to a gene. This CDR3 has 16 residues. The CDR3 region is CASSSGSGGASYEQYF. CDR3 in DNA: TGTGCCAGCAGCTCAGGGAGCGGGGGGGCCTCCTACGAGCAGTACTTC.

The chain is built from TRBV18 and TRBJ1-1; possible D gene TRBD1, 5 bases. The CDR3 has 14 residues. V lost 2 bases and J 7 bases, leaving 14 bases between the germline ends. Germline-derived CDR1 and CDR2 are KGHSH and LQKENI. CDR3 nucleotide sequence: TGTGCCAGCTCACCATCGGTACGACAGAGTGAAGCTTTCTTT. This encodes CASSPSVRQSEAFF.

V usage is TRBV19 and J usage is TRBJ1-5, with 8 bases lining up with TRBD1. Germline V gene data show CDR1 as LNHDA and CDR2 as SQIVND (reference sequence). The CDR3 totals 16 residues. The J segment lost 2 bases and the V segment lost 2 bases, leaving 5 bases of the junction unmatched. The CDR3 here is CASSIIGQGGNQPQHF. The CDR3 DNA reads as TGTGCCAGTAGTATAATCGGACAGGGTGGCAATCAGCCCCAGCATTTT.

The CDR3 loop reads CASSIGTSGTDTQYF. The CDR3 DNA sequence: TGTGCCAGTAGTATAGGGACTAGCGGAACAGATACGCAGTATTTT. V gene TRBV19 combines with J gene TRBJ2-3, with 10 nucleotides matching TRBD2. V was pared by 1 base and J by 3 bases, with 1 base of the junction left unmatched. The V gene's germline CDR1 is LNHDA and CDR2 SQIVND (reference sequence). This CDR3 contains 15 residues. Together with reference TRBV19 and TRBJ2-3, the CDR3 gives the full variable domain: DGGITQSPKYLFRKEGQNVTLSCEQNLNHDAMYWYRQDPGQGLRLIYYSQIVNDFQKGDIAEGYSVSREKKESFPLTVTSAQKNPTAFYLCASSIGTSGTDTQYFGPGTRLTVL.

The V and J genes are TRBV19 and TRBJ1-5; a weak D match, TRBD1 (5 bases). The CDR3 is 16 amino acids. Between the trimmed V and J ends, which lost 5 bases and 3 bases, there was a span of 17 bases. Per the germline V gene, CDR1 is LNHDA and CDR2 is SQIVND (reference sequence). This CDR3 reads CASSAAFGGDNQPQHF. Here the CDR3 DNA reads TGTGCCAGTAGTGCGGCTTTCGGAGGGGACAATCAGCCCCAGCATTTT.

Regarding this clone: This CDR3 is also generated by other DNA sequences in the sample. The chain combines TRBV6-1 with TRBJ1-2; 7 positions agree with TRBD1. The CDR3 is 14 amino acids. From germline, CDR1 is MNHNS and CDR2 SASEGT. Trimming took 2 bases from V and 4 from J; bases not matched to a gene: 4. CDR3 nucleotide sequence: TGTGCCAGCAGTGAATCGACAGGGTTCTATGGCTACACCTTC. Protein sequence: CASSESTGFYGYTF.

Here the CDR3 reads CASSYLSGGLTDTQYF. The CDR3 DNA reads as TGCGCCAGCAGCTATCTTAGCGGGGGGCTCACAGATACGCAGTATTTT. This rearrangement joins TRBV5-1 to TRBJ2-3; 10 nucleotides line up with TRBD2. The CDR3 has 16 residues. The germline V gene encodes CDR1 SGHRS and CDR2 YFSETQ. Trimming removed 3 bases from V and 2 bases from J; junction bases left unmatched: 6.

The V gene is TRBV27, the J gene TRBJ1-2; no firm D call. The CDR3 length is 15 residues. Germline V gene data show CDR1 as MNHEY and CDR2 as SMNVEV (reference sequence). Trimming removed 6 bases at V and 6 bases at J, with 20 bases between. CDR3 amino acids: CASSLTYLNHDGYTF. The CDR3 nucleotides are TGTGCCAGCAGCCTAACCTACCTCAATCATGATGGCTACACCTTC.

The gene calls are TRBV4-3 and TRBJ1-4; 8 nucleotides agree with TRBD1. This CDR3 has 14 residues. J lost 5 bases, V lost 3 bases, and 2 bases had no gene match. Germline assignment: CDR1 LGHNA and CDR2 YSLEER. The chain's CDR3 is CASSQYRGNEKLFF. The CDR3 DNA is TGCGCCAGCAGCCAGTACAGGGGGAATGAAAAACTGTTTTTT.

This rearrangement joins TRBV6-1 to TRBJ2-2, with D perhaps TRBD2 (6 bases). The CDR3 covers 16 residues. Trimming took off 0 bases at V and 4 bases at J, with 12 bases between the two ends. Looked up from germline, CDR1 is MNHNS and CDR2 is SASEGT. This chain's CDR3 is CASSEALGGITGELFF. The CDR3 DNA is TGTGCCAGCAGTGAAGCGCTGGGGGGAATCACCGGGGAGCTGTTTTTT.

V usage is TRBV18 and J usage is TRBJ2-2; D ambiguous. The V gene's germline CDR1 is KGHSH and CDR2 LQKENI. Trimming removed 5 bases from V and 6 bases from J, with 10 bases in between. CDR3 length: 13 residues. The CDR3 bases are TGTGCCAGCTCAACTGAGGTGGCCGGGGAGCTGTTTTTT. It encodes CASSTEVAGELFF. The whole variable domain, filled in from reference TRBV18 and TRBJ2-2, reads NAGVMQNPRHLVRRRGQEARLRCSPMKGHSHVYWYRQLPEEGLKFMVYLQKENIIDESGMPKERFSAEFPKEGPSILRIQQVVRGDSAAYFCASSTEVAGELFFGEGSRLTVL.

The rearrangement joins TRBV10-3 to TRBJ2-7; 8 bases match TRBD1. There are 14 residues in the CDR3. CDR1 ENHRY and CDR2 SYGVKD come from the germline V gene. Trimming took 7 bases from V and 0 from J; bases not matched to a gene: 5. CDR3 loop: CAIKFDRGSYEQYF. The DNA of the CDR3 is TGTGCCATCAAATTCGACAGGGGCTCCTACGAGCAGTACTTC.

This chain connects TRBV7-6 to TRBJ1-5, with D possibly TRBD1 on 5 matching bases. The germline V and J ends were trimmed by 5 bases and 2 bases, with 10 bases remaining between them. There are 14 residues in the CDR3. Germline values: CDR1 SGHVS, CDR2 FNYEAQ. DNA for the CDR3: TGTGCCAGCAGCGCTGGACACGGCAATCAGCCCCAGCATTTT. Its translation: CASSAGHGNQPQHF. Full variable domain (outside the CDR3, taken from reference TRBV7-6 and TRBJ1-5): GAGVSQSPRYKVTKRGQDVALRCDPISGHVSLYWYRQALGQGPEFLTYFNYEAQQDKSGLPNDRFSAERPEGSISTLTIQRTEQRDSAMYRCASSAGHGNQPQHFGDGTRLSIL.

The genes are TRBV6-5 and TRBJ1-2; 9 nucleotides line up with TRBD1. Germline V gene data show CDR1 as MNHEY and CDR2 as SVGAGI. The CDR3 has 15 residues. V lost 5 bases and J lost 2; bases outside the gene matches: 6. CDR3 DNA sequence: TGTGCCAGCAGTAATACAGGGGGCCTGAACTATGGCTACACCTTC. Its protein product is CASSNTGGLNYGYTF.

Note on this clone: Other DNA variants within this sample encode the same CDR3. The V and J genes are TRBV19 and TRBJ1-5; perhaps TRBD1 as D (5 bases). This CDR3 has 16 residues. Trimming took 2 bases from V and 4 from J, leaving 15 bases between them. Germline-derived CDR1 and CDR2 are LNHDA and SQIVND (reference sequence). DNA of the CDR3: TGTGCCAGTAGTATATTTGGGACCGGGGGAAATCAGCCCCAGCATTTT. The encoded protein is CASSIFGTGGNQPQHF.

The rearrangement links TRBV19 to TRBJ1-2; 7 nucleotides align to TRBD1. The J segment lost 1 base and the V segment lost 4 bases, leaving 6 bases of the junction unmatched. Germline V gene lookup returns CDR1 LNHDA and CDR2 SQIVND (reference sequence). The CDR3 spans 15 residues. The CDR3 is CASSNPGQLNYGYTF. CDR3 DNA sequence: TGTGCCAGTAGTAATCCGGGACAGCTTAACTATGGCTACACCTTC.

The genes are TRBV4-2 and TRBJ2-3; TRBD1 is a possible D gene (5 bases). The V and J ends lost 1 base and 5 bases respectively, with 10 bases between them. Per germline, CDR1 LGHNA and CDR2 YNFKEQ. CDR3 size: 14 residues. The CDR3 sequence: CASSQVQGGDTQYF. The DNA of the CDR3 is TGTGCCAGCAGCCAAGTCCAGGGTGGAGATACGCAGTATTTT.

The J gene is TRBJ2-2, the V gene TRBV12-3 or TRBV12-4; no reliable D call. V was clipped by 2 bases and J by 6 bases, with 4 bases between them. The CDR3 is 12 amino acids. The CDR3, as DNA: TGTGCCAGCAGTTTAACATCCGGGGAGCTGTTTTTT. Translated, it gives CASSLTSGELFF.

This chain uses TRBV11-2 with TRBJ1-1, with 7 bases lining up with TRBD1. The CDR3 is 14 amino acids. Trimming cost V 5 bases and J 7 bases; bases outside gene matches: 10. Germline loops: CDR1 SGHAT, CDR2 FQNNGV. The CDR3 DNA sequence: TGTGCCAGCAGCCCTATCGACAGGGATATTGAAGCTTTCTTT. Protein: CASSPIDRDIEAFF.

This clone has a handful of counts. Here the CDR3 reads CASSSGGGLAGGRQFF. CDR3 nucleotides: TGTGCCAGCAGTTCGGGTGGGGGACTAGCGGGAGGGAGGCAGTTCTTC. The genes are TRBV7-2 and TRBJ2-1; 16 nucleotides match TRBD2. Trimming removed 6 bases from V and 12 bases from J; junction bases left unmatched: 11. This CDR3 has 16 residues. In germline, CDR1 is SGHTA, CDR2 FQGNSA.